The next 30 T cell receptor beta chains were all read from a single sample in a study of T cells in Graves' hyperthyroidism and ophthalmopathy. TCR beta CDR3 regions were amplified from RNA transcripts. Using the HTBI primer set, a first-round RT-PCR was run on the TCR CDR3. In TCRdb, the multiplex PCR reads were re-called with MiXCR into one record per CDR3 protein. The profile shows about 600,000 distinct CDR3 sequences, approximately 16% of them singletons. Sequencing was performed on blood. These receptors were taken from a middle-aged woman with Graves' ophthalmopathy.

This clonotype appeared many times. V gene TRBV12-3 or TRBV12-4 combines with J gene TRBJ1-2, with D maybe TRBD1 (5 bases). The CDR3 has 15 amino acids. Trimming stripped 3 bases from V and 13 bases from J, with 24 bases between. CDR3 region: CASSLGQGSFAWRTF. CDR3 nucleotide sequence: TGTGCCAGCAGTTTGGGGCAGGGTTCGTTTGCTTGGCGCACCTTC.

In this sample, this clonotype turned up many times. The J gene is TRBJ2-1, the V gene TRBV6-1; 8 bases agree with TRBD2. The CDR3 totals 15 residues. Germline V gene sequence: CDR1 MNHNS, CDR2 SASEGT. V lost 7 bases to trimming and J lost 0 bases; unmatched junction nucleotides: 5. CDR3 bases: TGTGCCAGCACCCCGGGGGGGACCTCCTACAATGAGCAGTTCTTC. Protein: CASTPGGTSYNEQFF.

This clonotype was picked up a small number of times. The chain carries TRBV12-5 and TRBJ2-1, with a possible D match to TRBD2 (5 bases). V was pared by 2 bases and J by 0 bases, with 11 bases between. Germline V gene sequence: CDR1 LGHNT, CDR2 FRNRAP. The CDR3 consists of 16 residues. CDR3 nucleotide sequence: TGTGCTAGTGGTTTGCCCCTGGGGAGCTCCTACAATGAGCAGTTCTTC. Translation: CASGLPLGSSYNEQFF.

This clonotype occurred many times. This chain uses TRBV28 with TRBJ2-3; 9 bases are shared with TRBD1. The length of the CDR3 is 15 residues. Germline-derived CDR1 and CDR2 are MDHEN and SYDVKM. Germline trimming cut 6 bases from V and 4 bases from J; bases unmatched to any gene: 8. CDR3 coding DNA: TGTGCCAGCAGCGCTGGACAGGGGAGCGCAGATACGCAGTATTTT. Translation gives CASSAGQGSADTQYF. Looking up the rest from reference TRBV28 and TRBJ2-3 gives the full variable domain: DVKVTQSSRYLVKRTGEKVFLECVQDMDHENMFWYRQDPGLGLRLIYFSYDVKMKEKGDIPEGYSVSREKKERFSLILESASTNQTSMYLCASSAGQGSADTQYFGPGTRLTVL.

Remarks on this clonotype: This may stem from a read error, because a much larger clone lies one nucleotide away. The chain recombines TRBV6-1 with TRBJ2-7, with no clear D. The V end lost 5 bases, the J end lost 0 bases, and 11 bases lay between the germline ends. There are 14 residues in the CDR3. Germline lookup yields CDR1 MNHNS and CDR2 SASEGT. CDR3 loop: CASSSRNNSYEQYF. In DNA form, the CDR3 reads TGTGCCAGCAGTTCACGGAACAACTCCTACGAGCAGTACTTC.

J is TRBJ2-7 and V is TRBV7-9, with 12 bases identical to TRBD1. CDR3 length: 14 amino acids. Germline trimming cut 3 bases from V and 5 bases from J; bases unmatched to any gene: 2. The germline CDR1 and CDR2 sequences are SEHNR and FQNEAQ (reference sequence). This CDR3 is CASSLGTGGHEQYF. The CDR3 DNA follows: TGTGCCAGCAGCTTGGGGACAGGGGGCCACGAGCAGTACTTC.

This clonotype was recorded many times. The rearrangement joins TRBV2 to TRBJ2-3, with D perhaps TRBD1 or TRBD2 (5 bases each). This CDR3 region has 15 residues. Trimming cost V 7 bases and J 4 bases, with 18 bases left between them. Germline V gene data show CDR1 as SNHLY and CDR2 as FYNNEI. CDR3 sequence reads: CASMGRLGGADTQYF. The CDR3 nucleotides read TGTGCCAGCATGGGGCGGTTAGGAGGCGCAGATACGCAGTATTTT.

This clonotype was recorded many times. This chain connects TRBV7-3 to TRBJ2-1; D unresolved. The V and J ends lost 3 bases and 0 bases respectively, with 9 bases between them. The germline V gene has CDR1 SGHTA and CDR2 FQGTGA. This CDR3 spans 15 amino acids. CDR3: CASSFGVSSYNEQFF. In DNA, the CDR3 is TGTGCCAGCAGCTTTGGGGTCAGCTCCTACAATGAGCAGTTCTTC.

The rearrangement uses TRBV12-3 or TRBV12-4 and TRBJ2-1; D not resolved. V lost 6 bases to trimming and J lost 9 bases, with 12 bases between them. CDR3 length equals 12 residues. Here the CDR3 reads CASSLTRSEQFF. The CDR3 coding sequence is TGTGCCAGCAGCCTGACTCGTAGTGAGCAGTTCTTC.

The chain employs TRBV6-4 and TRBJ2-2; TRBD1 might be the D (5 bases). Germline lookup yields CDR1 MRHNA and CDR2 SNTAGT. CDR3 length: 16 residues. Trimming took 8 bases from V and 3 from J, leaving 19 bases between them. The CDR3 protein is CASGRRGTLDTGELFF. The CDR3 nucleotides are TGTGCCAGCGGTAGAAGGGGAACACTCGACACCGGGGAGCTGTTTTTT.

This clonotype was counted only a few times. The rearrangement joins TRBV29-1 to TRBJ2-7, with 10 nucleotides matching TRBD2. V shed 5 bases, J shed 2 bases, and the junction held 6 bases outside the gene matches. The CDR3 is made up of 14 amino acids. Germline loops: CDR1 SQVTM, CDR2 ANQGSEA. The CDR3 here is CSVRTSGMTYEQYF. The DNA of the CDR3 is TGCAGCGTTAGGACTAGCGGTATGACCTACGAGCAGTACTTC.

This clonotype was observed at least ten times. The chain combines TRBV2 with TRBJ2-3; D is perhaps TRBD2 (7 bases). V lost 8 bases, J lost 4 bases, and 16 bases lay in between. This CDR3 is 14 amino acids long. Germline V gene lookup returns CDR1 SNHLY and CDR2 FYNNEI. CDR3 nucleotide sequence: TGTGCCAGCTTATTGCGGGGGCGCGCAGATACGCAGTATTTT. Residues: CASLLRGRADTQYF.

The chain combines TRBV7-9 with TRBJ2-2; D gene unclear. CDR1 is SEHNR and CDR2 is FQNEAQ in the germline V gene (reference sequence). V shed 5 bases and J shed 4 bases, with 8 bases lying between them. The CDR3 is 13 residues long. CDR3 bases: TGTGCCAGCAGCCCCAGCAGCACCGGGGAGCTGTTTTTT. Its protein is CASSPSSTGELFF.

This clonotype occurred a few times. The chain is built from TRBV9 and TRBJ1-1; 7 nucleotides line up with TRBD1. V lost 4 bases to trimming and J lost 12 bases; unmatched junction nucleotides: 9. This CDR3 spans 12 amino acids. CDR1 and CDR2 from the germline V gene are SGDLS and YYNGEE. CDR3 amino acids: CASSTRTGRPFF. The CDR3 bases are TGTGCCAGCAGCACCCGGACAGGCCGGCCTTTCTTT.

The CDR3 DNA follows: TGTGCCAGCAGCTTGGAAGGGGCGGCTGGGGCCAACGTCCTGACTTTC. Protein sequence: CASSLEGAAGANVLTF. The V call is TRBV5-6, the J call TRBJ2-6, with a weak D call TRBD1 (5 bases). Germline loops: CDR1 SGHDT, CDR2 YYEEEE. The CDR3 has 16 amino acids. The V end lost 0 bases, the J end lost 2 bases, and 9 bases lay between the germline ends.

This clonotype was picked up a small number of times. The rearrangement links TRBV5-8 to TRBJ2-7; D may correspond to TRBD1 or TRBD2 (5 bases each). There are 14 residues in the CDR3. Trimming took off 4 bases at V and 1 base at J, with 12 bases between the two ends. CDR1 is SGHTS and CDR2 is YDEGEE in the germline V gene. The CDR3 spells CASSATGTSYEQYF. CDR3 DNA sequence: TGTGCCAGCAGCGCAACCGGGACGTCCTACGAGCAGTACTTC.

This clonotype was counted at least ten times. The chain uses TRBV6-1 and TRBJ1-2; weak D call: TRBD1 (6 bases). Per the germline V gene, CDR1 is MNHNS and CDR2 is SASEGT. The CDR3 covers 15 residues. V shed 8 bases and J shed 3 bases, with 19 bases lying between them. The CDR3 nucleotides read TGTGCCAGCGGCCCTACGGCAGGGGTCGACTATGGCTACACCTTC. It is translated as CASGPTAGVDYGYTF.

This clonotype was seen repeatedly, ten times or more. The chain uses TRBV4-1 and TRBJ2-7, with a possible D match to TRBD1 (5 bases). This CDR3 has 14 amino acids. Between the trimmed V and J ends, which lost 5 bases and 3 bases, there was a span of 14 bases. Per germline, CDR1 MGHRA and CDR2 YSYEKL. CDR3 sequence reads: CASSGQESSYEQYF. The CDR3 coding sequence is TGCGCCAGCAGCGGACAAGAGTCGAGCTACGAGCAGTACTTC.

The chain joins TRBV11-2 to TRBJ2-2, with D possibly TRBD1 on 6 matching bases. CDR3 length: 13 residues. Trimming took off 7 bases at V and 6 bases at J, with 12 bases between the two ends. CDR1 is SGHAT and CDR2 is FQNNGV in the germline V gene. The chain's CDR3 is CASTQGSAGELFF. The CDR3 DNA reads as TGTGCCAGCACCCAGGGGTCCGCCGGGGAGCTGTTTTTT. Complete variable domain (other parts from reference TRBV11-2 and TRBJ2-2): EAGVAQSPRYKIIEKRQSVAFWCNPISGHATLYWYQQILGQGPKLLIQFQNNGVVDDSQLPKDRFSAERLKGVDSTLKIQPAKLEDSAVYLCASTQGSAGELFFGEGSRLTVL.

This clonotype was recorded a few times. This chain connects TRBV25-1 to TRBJ1-4; 8 nucleotides align to TRBD1. Germline values: CDR1 MGHDK, CDR2 SYGVNS. Trimming took 2 bases from V and 5 from J; bases not matched to a gene: 16. The CDR3 consists of 19 residues. CDR3 region: CASSERSGRPGQANEKLFF. As DNA, the CDR3 is TGTGCCAGCAGTGAACGGTCCGGGAGACCGGGACAGGCAAATGAAAAACTGTTTTTT.

The chain couples TRBV11-2 to TRBJ2-7; 7 bases are shared with TRBD1. Germline V gives CDR1 SGHAT, CDR2 FQNNGV. This CDR3 has 13 residues. Trimming at V came to 5 bases and at J to 0 bases, leaving 1 base not matched to a gene. The CDR3 here is CASSGQVSYEQYF. CDR3 sequence (DNA): TGTGCCAGCAGCGGACAGGTCTCCTACGAGCAGTACTTC.

V and J are TRBV19 and TRBJ1-1, with unresolved D. V was cut by 10 bases and J by 1 base, with 16 bases left in between. The length of the CDR3 is 14 residues. CDR1 and CDR2 (germline): LNHDA, SQIVND (reference sequence). CDR3 sequence (DNA): TGTGCCACCAAAAGGGCGGCTCCGAACACTGAAGCTTTCTTT. It yields the protein CATKRAAPNTEAFF.

This chain links TRBV24-1 with TRBJ2-1; D is perhaps TRBD1 or TRBD2 (5 bases each). V was clipped by 3 bases and J by 8 bases, with 13 bases between them. This CDR3 has 14 amino acids. CDR1 is KGHDR, CDR2 SFDVKD, per germline. The CDR3 here is CATSDLGTAYEQFF. The CDR3 DNA follows: TGTGCCACCAGTGATCTCGGGACGGCATATGAGCAGTTCTTC.

Ten or more counts support this clonotype. The chain links TRBV5-1 to TRBJ2-1; perhaps TRBD2 as D (5 bases). CDR1 SGHRS and CDR2 YFSETQ come from the germline V gene. This CDR3 is 20 amino acids long. The ends were cut back, 1 base at V and 10 bases at J, with 33 bases in the middle. The CDR3 protein is CASSLLPFNRQVEGLKEQFF. The CDR3 DNA reads TGCGCCAGCAGCTTGTTGCCCTTTAATCGTCAGGTCGAGGGCCTTAAGGAGCAGTTCTTC.

This clonotype was picked up a small number of times. The J gene is TRBJ1-3, the V gene TRBV18; unclear D gene. V shed 1 base and J shed 4 bases, with 8 bases lying between them. Per germline, CDR1 KGHSH and CDR2 LQKENI. The CDR3 extends over 14 amino acids. In DNA, the CDR3 is TGTGCCAGCTCACCACGGTCCGGGGGAAACACCATATATTTT. Amino acid sequence: CASSPRSGGNTIYF. The variable domain in full, with the rest retrieved from reference TRBV18 and TRBJ1-3, is NAGVMQNPRHLVRRRGQEARLRCSPMKGHSHVYWYRQLPEEGLKFMVYLQKENIIDESGMPKERFSAEFPKEGPSILRIQQVVRGDSAAYFCASSPRSGGNTIYFGEGSWLTVV.

Many counts were recorded for this clonotype. The V and J genes are TRBV20-1 and TRBJ1-1; D call uncertain. The CDR3 totals 14 residues. Germline CDR1 is DFQATT and CDR2 is SNEGSKA (reference sequence). V gave up 0 bases and J gave up 4 bases, with 12 bases separating them. This chain's CDR3 is CSARDQGFGTEAFF. Written as DNA, the CDR3 is TGCAGTGCTAGAGATCAAGGGTTTGGCACTGAAGCTTTCTTT.

This rearrangement joins TRBV6-1 to TRBJ1-1; 8 positions match TRBD1. Germline V gives CDR1 MNHNS, CDR2 SASEGT. With 6 bases clipped from V and 0 bases from J, the junction kept 6 bases outside the gene matches. The CDR3 consists of 15 residues. Written as DNA, the CDR3 is TGTGCCAGCAGCTCGGACAGGGCATTGAACACTGAAGCTTTCTTT. Amino acid sequence: CASSSDRALNTEAFF.

Ten or more counts support this clonotype. The V call is TRBV3-1, the J call TRBJ1-2; 7 bases align to TRBD1. Trimming took 3 bases from V and 12 from J; bases not matched to a gene: 7. Looked up from germline, CDR1 is LGHDT and CDR2 is YNNKEL (reference sequence). The CDR3 sequence is 12 residues long. CDR3 in amino acids: CASSHRTGRNTF. The CDR3 DNA follows: TGTGCCAGCAGCCACCGGACAGGACGAAACACCTTC. Full variable domain (rest looked up from reference TRBV3-1 and TRBJ1-2): DTAVSQTPKYLVTQMGNDKSIKCEQNLGHDTMYWYKQDSKKFLKIMFSYNNKELIINETVPNRFSPKSPDKAHLNLHINSLELGDSAVYFCASSHRTGRNTFGSGTRLTVV.

The rearrangement links TRBV6-5 to TRBJ1-1; possibly TRBD1 for D (5 bases). CDR3 length: 14 residues. From germline, CDR1 is MNHEY and CDR2 SVGAGI. Trimming removed 3 bases at V and 3 bases at J, with 11 bases between. The DNA of the CDR3 is TGTGCCAGCAGTTATAGGGGCACACACACTGAAGCTTTCTTT. The encoded protein is CASSYRGTHTEAFF.

This clonotype was counted only a few times. The rearrangement uses TRBV28 and TRBJ1-5; D gene unclear. Trimming took off 6 bases at V and 4 bases at J, with 13 bases between the two ends. This CDR3 has 14 amino acids. Per the germline V gene, CDR1 is MDHEN and CDR2 is SYDVKM. In nucleotides, the CDR3 is TGTGCCAGCAGGGCCGGGAGCAGTAATCAGCCCCAGCATTTT. This translates into CASRAGSSNQPQHF.